This T cell receptor (beta chain) was profiled in a study of T cell responses to AZD1222 COVID-19 vaccine. Study-wide results and limits: Unmutated variant regions are reportedly the target of nearly half of TCRs that are spike-specific.

Concerning this clone itself: Its antigen is unknown.

This CDR3 is built from 15 residues. Trimming shortened V by 3 bases and J by 11 bases, and 17 bases separated the two germline ends. The germline CDR1 and CDR2 sequences are SEHNR and FQNEAQ (reference sequence). Here immunoSEQ multiplex PCR was the method, and the copy in TCRdb shows in-frame clones only, minus some. The sample consists of 100,000 to 150,000 clones, just over 90% of them appearing once. Sequences were derived from peripheral blood, sampled 28 days after the second AZD1222 dose. The clonotype was recovered from an adult who received the AZD1222 COVID-19 vaccine. The genes are TRBV7-9 and TRBJ1-6, with a tentative D call TRBD1 (5 bases). CDR3 sequence (DNA): TGTGCCAGCAGCTTTCTGAACCCGGGGGTGACACCCCTCCACTTT. This translates into CASSFLNPGVTPLHF.